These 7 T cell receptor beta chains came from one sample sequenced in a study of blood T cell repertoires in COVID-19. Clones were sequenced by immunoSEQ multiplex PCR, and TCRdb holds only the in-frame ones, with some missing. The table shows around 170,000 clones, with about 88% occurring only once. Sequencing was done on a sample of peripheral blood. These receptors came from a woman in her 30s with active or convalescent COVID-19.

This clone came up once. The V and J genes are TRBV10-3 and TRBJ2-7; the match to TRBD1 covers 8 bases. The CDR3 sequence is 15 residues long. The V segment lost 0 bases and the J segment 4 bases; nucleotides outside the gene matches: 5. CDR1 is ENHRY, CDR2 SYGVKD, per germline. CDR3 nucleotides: TGTGCCATCAGTGAGTCAGGACAGGGTCGTTACGAGCAGTACTTC. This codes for CAISESGQGRYEQYF.

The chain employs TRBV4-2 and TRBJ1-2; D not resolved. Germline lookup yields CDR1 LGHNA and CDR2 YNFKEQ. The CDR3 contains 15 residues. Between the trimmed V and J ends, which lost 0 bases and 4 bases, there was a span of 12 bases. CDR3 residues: CASSQDAGTSYGYTF. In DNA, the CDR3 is TGTGCCAGCAGCCAAGATGCAGGAACATCCTATGGCTACACCTTC.

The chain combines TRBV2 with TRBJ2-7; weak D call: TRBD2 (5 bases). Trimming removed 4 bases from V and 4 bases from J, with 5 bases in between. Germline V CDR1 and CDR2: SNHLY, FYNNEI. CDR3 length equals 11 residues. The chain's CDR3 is CASSGEYEQYF. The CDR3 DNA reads TGTGCCAGCAGTGGGGAGTACGAGCAGTACTTC.

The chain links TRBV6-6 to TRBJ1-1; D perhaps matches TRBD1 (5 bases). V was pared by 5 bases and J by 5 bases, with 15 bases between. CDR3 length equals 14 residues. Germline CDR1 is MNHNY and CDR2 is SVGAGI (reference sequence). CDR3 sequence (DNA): TGTGCCAGCAGTGCCCAGTCAGGGAGGACTGAAGCTTTCTTT. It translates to CASSAQSGRTEAFF.

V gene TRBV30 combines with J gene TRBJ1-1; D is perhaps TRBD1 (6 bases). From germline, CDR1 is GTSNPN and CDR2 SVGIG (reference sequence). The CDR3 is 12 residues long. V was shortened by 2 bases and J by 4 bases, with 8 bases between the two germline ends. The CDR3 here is CAWSPQGTEAFF. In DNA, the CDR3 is TGTGCCTGGAGTCCACAGGGCACTGAAGCTTTCTTT.

CDR3 sequence reads: CASREQGGGVGPLHF. CDR3 DNA sequence: TGTGCCAGCAGAGAACAGGGAGGCGGAGTGGGTCCCCTCCACTTT. The chain employs TRBV2 and TRBJ1-6, with D perhaps TRBD1 (6 bases). The CDR3 contains 15 residues. The V gene lost 6 bases and the J gene lost 13 bases, with 22 bases spanning the gap. Germline V lookup: CDR1 SNHLY, CDR2 FYNNEI.

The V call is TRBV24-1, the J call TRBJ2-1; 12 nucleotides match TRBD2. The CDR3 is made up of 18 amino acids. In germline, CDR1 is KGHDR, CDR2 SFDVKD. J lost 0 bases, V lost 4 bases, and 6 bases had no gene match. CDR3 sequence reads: CATSEGTSGLSSYNEQFF. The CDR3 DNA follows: TGTGCCACCAGTGAAGGGACTAGCGGGCTGAGCTCCTACAATGAGCAGTTCTTC.